The clone carrying this T cell receptor beta chain was counted only a few times. The CDR3 consists of 16 residues. The V and J ends lost 10 bases and 3 bases, in that order; junction bases with no gene match: 15. The germline V gene encodes CDR1 SGHRS and CDR2 YFSETQ. The entry originates in a study of identical twins. TCRdb fed the 5' RACE reads into MiXCR, producing one record per CDR3 protein. Of around 530,000 distinct CDR3 sequences listed, nearly 15% are singletons. These sequences were also reported in another study, on yellow fever vaccine responses in identical twins.

Sequenced sample: CD4+ T cells sorted from blood. The clonotype originates from a young woman in good health. The chain uses TRBV5-1 and TRBJ2-3; TRBD2 agrees at 9 bases. The CDR3 loop reads CAGAPSGGPSTDTQYF. CDR3 nucleotide sequence: TGCGCCGGGGCCCCGAGCGGGGGGCCTTCGACAGATACGCAGTATTTT.